Sequencing of this TCR beta chain was carried out in a study of blood T cell repertoires in COVID-19. The wider study: Samples of COVID-19 (acute and convalescent) were obtained from the United States, Italy and Spain. Nucleic acid was either cDNA or gDNA, and it came from T cells, B-cell-depleted T cells, or PBMCs.

Trimming cost V 7 bases and J 9 bases, with 19 bases left between them. This CDR3 comprises 14 residues. From germline, CDR1 is MNHEY and CDR2 SVGAGI. This clone was counted once. Original processing methods: Scientists estimated how many nucleated cells there were by amplifying reference gene primers. Repertoires were generated with immunoSEQ multiplex PCR, while TCRdb's copy carries only in-frame clones and drops some. V and J calls and clone size are given by that table; D and trimming were obtained from the DNA. Seen here are more than 200,000 clones, roughly 80% observed once, and the top ten hold 3.5% to 5%.

The chain carries TRBV6-5 and TRBJ2-1, with D perhaps TRBD1 (5 bases). This clonotype was obtained from a man in his sixties with acute or convalescent COVID-19. The sample comprised peripheral blood. The CDR3 loop reads CASNRAGKNLEQFF. The CDR3 DNA reads as TGTGCCAGCAATCGGGCAGGGAAGAATCTTGAGCAGTTCTTC.